Described below is a single T cell receptor (beta chain) sequence and its context. Its antigen is unidentified. The data were taken from a study of cytomegalovirus exposure and HLA in healthy donors. PCR used 60 Vbeta primers and 13 Jbeta primers. Assay: immunoSEQ multiplex PCR; the TCRdb copy retains only in-frame clones and omits some. This listing includes some 130,000 clones. This CDR3 comprises 15 residues. The ends were cut back, 2 bases at V and 2 bases at J, with 10 bases in the middle. Germline V gene data show CDR1 as LNHDA and CDR2 as SQIVND (reference sequence). Study-wide results and limits: Presence/absence analyses rested on an assumption that sequencing depth was roughly uniform across donors.

The chain couples TRBV19 to TRBJ2-1, with a tentative D call TRBD1 (6 bases). The sequenced sample was PBMCs. This sequence was found in a man between 18 and 29 years old in good health and CMV-seronegative. The CDR3 DNA follows: TGTGCCAGTAGTATAACCAGGGGAACCTACAATGAGCAGTTCTTC. Its protein is CASSITRGTYNEQFF. Combining the CDR3 with reference TRBV19 and TRBJ2-1 gives the whole variable domain DGGITQSPKYLFRKEGQNVTLSCEQNLNHDAMYWYRQDPGQGLRLIYYSQIVNDFQKGDIAEGYSVSREKKESFPLTVTSAQKNPTAFYLCASSITRGTYNEQFFGPGTRLTVL.